This TCR beta chain originates from a study of cytomegalovirus exposure and HLA in healthy donors. Findings and caveats of the study: When presence/absence was analysed, sequencing depth was taken to be roughly uniform across donors.

Both 60 Vbeta primers and 13 Jbeta primers went into the PCR. Produced via immunoSEQ multiplex PCR; TCRdb's table is partial and in-frame only. The sample lists about 150,000 clones; over 60% were seen once. The germline V and J ends were trimmed by 6 bases and 9 bases, with 24 bases remaining between them. This CDR3 region has 16 residues. Germline CDR1 reads LNHDA; CDR2 reads SQIVND (reference sequence). A remark on this clone: Its specificity is unknown.

Material for sequencing was PBMCs. The sequence was collected from a young woman in good health and CMV-seropositive. The rearrangement links TRBV19 to TRBJ1-5; D unclear. The CDR3 is CASSPFDKTLNPPQHF. The CDR3 nucleotides are TGTGCCAGTAGCCCCTTCGACAAGACCCTCAACCCGCCCCAGCATTTT.